The T cell receptor beta chain under discussion was sequenced for a study of blood T cells in healthy people across ages. Study summary: When template switching was applied, about one barcoded beta molecule was captured per two T cells. General study points: No conclusive comparison of naive versus antigen-experienced cells was possible with unsorted PBMCs.

Primers used in a second PCR of roughly 7 to 11 cycles were a sample-barcoded 5' primer and a J-beta primer mix. All cDNA molecules were each tagged by a template-switch adaptor with 12 random nucleotides. From the 5' RACE reads, TCRdb called clonotypes with MiXCR, one entry per CDR3 protein. Of 780,000 or so distinct CDR3 sequences listed, roughly 50% are singletons. This clonotype was seen a few times. Its antigen remains unidentified. CDR3 length: 13 residues. Germline V CDR1 and CDR2: GTSNPN, SVGIG (reference sequence). The V end lost 2 bases, the J end lost 4 bases, and 6 bases lay between the germline ends.

This TCR was recovered from a man older than 75 in good health. Sequences were obtained from blood. The chain carries TRBV30 and TRBJ2-6; unclear D gene. In DNA, the CDR3 is TGTGCCTGGAGTCAGTCCGGGGCCAACGTCCTGACTTTC. It codes for CAWSQSGANVLTF.